The rows below give T cell receptor beta chains drawn from one sample of a study of blood T cells in healthy people across ages. MiXCR was run by TCRdb on the 5' RACE reads, yielding one entry per CDR3 protein. The table lists about 1.8 million distinct CDR3 sequences, about 50% of them singletons, with approximately 2% in the top ten. Sequences were obtained from blood. The receptors originated from a woman aged 40 to 50 in good health. CDR3s include the opening cysteine and the closing phenylalanine or tryptophan. The D gene is left open where the match is weak. Not every row has a clone size; where given, it reads once, few, many or a size class.

TRBJ2-5 . . TRBV11-1 TGTGCCAGCAGCCCATACGGCCGGACGGTGGAGACCCAGTACTTC CASSPYGRTVETQYF
TRBJ2-3 . . TRBV25-1 TGTGCCAGCAGTCCCAGCGTCCCCACAGATACGCAGTATTTT CASSPSVPTDTQYF
TRBJ2-7 once . TRBV28 TGTGCCAGCAGTTCCCCCCGAGACGAAGACGAGCAGTACTTC CASSSPRDEDEQYF
TRBJ1-1 . . TRBV29-1 TGCAGCGTTGACTTACAGGTGGGGGCTTTCTTT CSVDLQVGAFF
TRBJ2-7 . . TRBV12-3/TRBV12-4 TGTGCCAGCAGTTTAGCTCGTAGCGGCGAGCAGTACTTC CASSLARSGEQYF
TRBJ2-3 . TRBD2 TRBV27 TGTGCCAGCAGTTTCAGCGGGGTGTTAAGCACAGATACGCAGTATTTT CASSFSGVLSTDTQYF
TRBJ2-7 . TRBD1 TRBV4-3 TGCGCCAGCAGCCAAGACAGGACAGGGACTTCCTACGAGCAGTACTTC CASSQDRTGTSYEQYF
TRBJ1-2 . . TRBV6-2/TRBV6-3 TGTGCCAGCATGAACAGATTCAACTATGGCTACACCTTC CASMNRFNYGYTF
TRBJ2-1 . TRBD2 TRBV2 TGTGCCAGCAGCCCTGCGGGACTAGCGGGACCTCAAGAGACCCAGTTCTTC CASSPAGLAGPQETQFF
TRBJ1-6 few . TRBV6-6 TGTGCCAGCAGTTACCTCGAACAGCTTAATTCACCCCTCCACTTT CASSYLEQLNSPLHF
TRBJ2-3 . TRBD1 TRBV4-2 TGTACCAGCAGCCAAGCCGGGACAGGGCGCACAGATACGCAGTATTTT CTSSQAGTGRTDTQYF
TRBJ2-5 . . TRBV28 TGTGCCAGCAGTTTTGGGGTCACACAGGGCTCGGAGACCCAGTACTTC CASSFGVTQGSETQYF
TRBJ1-2 . TRBD1 TRBV20-1 TGCAGTGCCCAGGCAGCGCGGGACAGGGCTATCACTAACTATGGCTACACCTTC CSAQAARDRAITNYGYTF
TRBJ1-5 . . TRBV12-3/TRBV12-4 TGTGCCAGCAGCCTAAGCGACGATCAGCCCCAGCATTTT CASSLSDDQPQHF
TRBJ2-6 many . TRBV6-5 TGTGCCAGCAGCTGGAGCTCTGGGGCCAACGTCCTGACTTTC CASSWSSGANVLTF
TRBJ1-2 few . TRBV28 TGTGCCAGCGAAAATGAGATAAACTATGGCTACACCTTC CASENEINYGYTF
TRBJ1-2 . . TRBV12-3/TRBV12-4 TGTGCCAGCAGTGTGACCGTCACTGCTAACTATGGCTACACCTTC CASSVTVTANYGYTF
TRBJ2-6 . TRBD1 TRBV19 TGTGCCAGTAGAGAGACAGGGGCTGGGGCCAACGTCCTGACTTTC CASRETGAGANVLTF
TRBJ2-7 . . TRBV20-1 TGCAGTGCTAGAGATCGATTTTCCTACGAGCAGTACTTC CSARDRFSYEQYF